Shown below are 10 T cell receptor beta chains from a single sample sequenced in a study of Ad26.COV2.S vaccination and SARS-CoV-2 variants. The data were produced by immunoSEQ multiplex PCR, yet TCRdb's version contains in-frame clones alone and is incomplete. The data hold about half a million clones, with roughly nine tenths observed a single time. Treatment here: around 19 received Ad26.COV2.S at low or high dose, single or two shots; about 5 received placebo; per-sample allocation not given. Samples analyzed were those drawn on day 63 after the first vaccine or placebo injection. Sequencing was performed on peripheral blood, taken in a trial of Ad26.COV2.S vaccine versus placebo. The origin of the receptors is a person aged 18-65 years who received the Ad26.COV2.S COVID-19 vaccine or a placebo.

The V gene is TRBV29-1, the J gene TRBJ1-1; TRBD1 is a possible D gene (5 bases). CDR1 is SQVTM, CDR2 ANQGSEA, per germline. The CDR3 is 13 amino acids. Deletions cut 7 bases from V and 0 bases from J, with 12 bases between. CDR3 loop: CSAERGMNTEAFF. CDR3 nucleotide sequence: TGCAGCGCCGAGCGGGGGATGAACACTGAAGCTTTCTTT.

The chain carries TRBV19 and TRBJ1-5; perhaps TRBD1 as D (6 bases). Per germline, CDR1 LNHDA and CDR2 SQIVND (reference sequence). V gave up 1 base and J gave up 2 bases, with 6 bases separating them. CDR3 length: 14 amino acids. DNA of the CDR3: TGTGCCAGTAGTATAGGGGGGCGCAATCAGCCCCAGCATTTT. This gives the protein CASSIGGRNQPQHF. Combining the CDR3 with reference TRBV19 and TRBJ1-5 gives the whole variable domain DGGITQSPKYLFRKEGQNVTLSCEQNLNHDAMYWYRQDPGQGLRLIYYSQIVNDFQKGDIAEGYSVSREKKESFPLTVTSAQKNPTAFYLCASSIGGRNQPQHFGDGTRLSIL.

The V call is TRBV2, the J call TRBJ1-1; D is undetermined. CDR3 length: 13 residues. The V gene's germline CDR1 is SNHLY and CDR2 FYNNEI. Trimming left V 3 bases short and J 1 base short, with 6 bases between. The CDR3 protein is CASSERRNTEAFF. The CDR3 nucleotides read TGTGCCAGCAGTGAGAGGAGGAACACTGAAGCTTTCTTT. Variable domain in full (rest from reference TRBV2 and TRBJ1-1): EPEVTQTPSHQVTQMGQEVILRCVPISNHLYFYWYRQILGQKVEFLVSFYNNEISEKSEIFDDQFSVERPDGSNFTLKIRSTKLEDSAMYFCASSERRNTEAFFGQGTRLTVV.

This clone turned up a few times. The rearrangement links TRBV7-2 to TRBJ1-6; weak D call: TRBD1 (5 bases). Trimming took 5 bases from V and 7 from J, leaving 18 bases between them. This CDR3 is built from 16 residues. CDR1 SGHTA and CDR2 FQGNSA come from the germline V gene. CDR3 in amino acids: CASSPSSGRVNSPLHF. CDR3 bases: TGTGCCAGCAGCCCAAGTTCGGGACGTGTAAATTCACCCCTCCACTTT.

The gene calls are TRBV13 and TRBJ1-5; no firm D call. The CDR3 sequence is 11 residues long. The germline V gene encodes CDR1 PRHDT and CDR2 FYEKMQ (reference sequence). V was clipped by 5 bases and J by 4 bases, with 3 bases between them. For the CDR3, the DNA is TGTGCCAGCAGCCTGAATCAGCCCCAGCATTTT. Translation: CASSLNQPQHF. The full variable domain, in which reference TRBV13 and TRBJ1-5 provide the parts outside the CDR3, is AAGVIQSPRHLIKEKRETATLKCYPIPRHDTVYWYQQGPGQDPQFLISFYEKMQSDKGSIPDRFSAQQFSDYHSELNMSSLELGDSALYFCASSLNQPQHFGDGTRLSIL.

The chain has TRBV4-3 and TRBJ2-1; D not certain. The CDR3 totals 13 residues. V was pared by 1 base and J by 6 bases, with 7 bases between. In germline, CDR1 is LGHNA, CDR2 YSLEER. This chain's CDR3 is CASSQALANEQFF. As DNA, the CDR3 is TGCGCCAGCAGCCAAGCTCTCGCCAATGAGCAGTTCTTC.

The chain combines TRBV12-2 with TRBJ1-6; TRBD1, the D gene given by the table, was not confirmed from the DNA. TRBV12-2 is a pseudogene segment. The CDR3 consists of 16 residues. CDR3 DNA: TGTGCAAGTCGCCCTACAGAATCAGTAAAAGATTCACCCCTCCACTTT. Translated: CASRPTESVKDSPLHF.

The chain carries TRBV7-3 and TRBJ1-6; D remains unclear. The CDR3 consists of 14 residues. Germline loops: CDR1 SGHTA, CDR2 FQGTGA. Trimming pared 0 bases from V and 7 bases from J, leaving 7 bases between. The CDR3 DNA is TGTGCCAGCAGCTTAACCGGATCCAATTCACCCCTCCACTTT. Translated, it gives CASSLTGSNSPLHF.

The chain couples TRBV19 to TRBJ2-2; possible D gene TRBD2, 7 bases. Germline V lookup: CDR1 LNHDA, CDR2 SQIVND (reference sequence). The CDR3 is 17 residues long. The V end was cut by 7 bases, the J end by 6 bases, with 24 bases between. The CDR3 loop reads CASTHGGGGSPPGELFF. The CDR3 bases are TGTGCCAGTACTCATGGGGGCGGGGGAAGCCCCCCCGGGGAGCTGTTTTTT.

The chain recombines TRBV5-4 with TRBJ2-7; 8 nucleotides line up with TRBD1. V lost 4 bases to trimming and J lost 0 bases; unmatched junction nucleotides: 6. The CDR3 totals 15 residues. Germline assignment: CDR1 SGHNT and CDR2 YYREEE (reference sequence). CDR3 nucleotide sequence: TGTGCCAGCAGCCGTAAGGGACAGGCCTCCTACGAGCAGTACTTC. This gives the protein CASSRKGQASYEQYF.